The present entry profiles one T cell receptor (beta chain) with its context. These data belong to a study of shared clonotypes between healthy human individuals. Repertoires were generated with immunoSEQ multiplex PCR, while TCRdb's copy carries only in-frame clones and drops some. The sample lists 2,500,000 or so clones; approximately 94% were seen once. CDR1 is MDHEN, CDR2 SYDVKM, per germline. CDR3 length equals 16 residues. Trimming stripped 3 bases from V and 0 bases from J, with 15 bases between. The chain uses TRBV28 and TRBJ2-7, with a weak D call TRBD2 (6 bases). The source is a man aged 18 to 30 in good health. Some clones in this sample may be carry-over from other donors' samples. The sample was naive CD4+ T cells from PBMCs. Subset here: CD45RA+ positively selected. The CDR3 here is CASSFRYGSNSYEQYF. In DNA form, the CDR3 reads TGTGCCAGCAGTTTTCGGTACGGGAGTAACTCCTACGAGCAGTACTTC.